This T cell receptor beta chain derives from a study of blood T cell repertoires in COVID-19. Whole-study context: Sources were T cells, B-cell-depleted T cells, or PBMCs; the material itself was cDNA or gDNA.

V gave up 0 bases and J gave up 8 bases; unmatched junction bases: 4. The CDR3 runs to 14 residues. Germline CDR1 MGHRA, CDR2 YSYEKL. Repertoires were generated with immunoSEQ multiplex PCR, while TCRdb's copy carries only in-frame clones and drops some. The sample gives about 220,000 clones, approximately 80% of which show up once; 15% is in the top ten. Participant ages covered roughly 18 to 89 years across about two dozen US areas. The TCR originated in a man aged 40-49 years who had recovered from COVID-19. The sample taken for sequencing was PBMCs or T cells enriched from blood (not recorded which). The chain uses TRBV4-1 and TRBJ1-3, with TRBD1 identical over 7 bases. The CDR3 nucleotides are TGCGCCAGCAGCCAAGACAGGGGGTTATACACCATATATTTT. Protein: CASSQDRGLYTIYF.